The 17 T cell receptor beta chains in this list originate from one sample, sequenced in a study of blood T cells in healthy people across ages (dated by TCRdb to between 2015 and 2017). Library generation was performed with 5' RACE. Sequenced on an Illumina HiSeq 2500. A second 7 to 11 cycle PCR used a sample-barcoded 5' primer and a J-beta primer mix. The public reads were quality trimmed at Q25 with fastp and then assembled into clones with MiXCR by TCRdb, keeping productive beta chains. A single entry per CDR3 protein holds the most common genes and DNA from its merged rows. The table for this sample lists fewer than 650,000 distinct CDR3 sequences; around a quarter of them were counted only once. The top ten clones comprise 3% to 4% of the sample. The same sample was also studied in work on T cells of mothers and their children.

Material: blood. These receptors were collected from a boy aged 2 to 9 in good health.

Here the CDR3 DNA reads TGCAGCGTTCACCCTAGCTCGGAGTGGGAGACCCAGTACTTC. This encodes CSVHPSSEWETQYF. The V and J genes are TRBV29-1 and TRBJ2-5, with D possibly TRBD2 on 5 matching bases. Per the germline V gene, CDR1 is SQVTM and CDR2 is ANQGSEA. Trimming took off 5 bases at V and 5 bases at J, with 18 bases between the two ends. This CDR3 contains 14 residues.

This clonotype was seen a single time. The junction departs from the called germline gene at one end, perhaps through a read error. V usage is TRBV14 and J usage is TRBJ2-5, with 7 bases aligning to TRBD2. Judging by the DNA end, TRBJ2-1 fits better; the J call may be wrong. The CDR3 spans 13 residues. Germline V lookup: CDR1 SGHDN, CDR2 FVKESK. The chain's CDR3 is CASSQGDYKEQFF. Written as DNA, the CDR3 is TGTGCCAGCAGCCAAGGGGACTACAAGGAGCAGTTCTTC.

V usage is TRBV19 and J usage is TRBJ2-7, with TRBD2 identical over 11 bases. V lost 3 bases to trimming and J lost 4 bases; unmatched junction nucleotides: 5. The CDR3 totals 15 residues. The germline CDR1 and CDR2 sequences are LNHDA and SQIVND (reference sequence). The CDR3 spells CASSMLAGGPYEQYF. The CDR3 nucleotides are TGTGCCAGTAGTATGCTAGCGGGAGGACCTTACGAGCAGTACTTC.

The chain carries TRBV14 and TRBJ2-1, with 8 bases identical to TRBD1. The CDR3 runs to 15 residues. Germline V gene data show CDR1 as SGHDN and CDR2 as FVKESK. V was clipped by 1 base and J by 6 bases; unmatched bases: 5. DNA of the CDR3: TGTGCCAGCAGCCAAGTGCAGGGGGCCCTCAATGAGCAGTTCTTC. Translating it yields CASSQVQGALNEQFF. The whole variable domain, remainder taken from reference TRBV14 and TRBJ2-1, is EAGVTQFPSHSVIEKGQTVTLRCDPISGHDNLYWYRRVMGKEIKFLLHFVKESKQDESGMPNNRFLAERTGGTYSTLKVQPAELEDSGVYFCASSQVQGALNEQFFGPGTRLTVL.

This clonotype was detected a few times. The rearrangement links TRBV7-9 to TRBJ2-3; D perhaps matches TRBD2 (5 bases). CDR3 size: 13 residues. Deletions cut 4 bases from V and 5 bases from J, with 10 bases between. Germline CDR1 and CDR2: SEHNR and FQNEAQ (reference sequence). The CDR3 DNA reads TGTGCCAGCAGCTACGTCCGGGGAGATACGCAGTATTTT. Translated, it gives CASSYVRGDTQYF. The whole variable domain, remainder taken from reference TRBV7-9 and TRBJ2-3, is DTGVSQNPRHKITKRGQNVTFRCDPISEHNRLYWYRQTLGQGPEFLTYFQNEAQLEKSRLLSDRFSAERPKGSFSTLEIQRTEQGDSAMYLCASSYVRGDTQYFGPGTRLTVL.

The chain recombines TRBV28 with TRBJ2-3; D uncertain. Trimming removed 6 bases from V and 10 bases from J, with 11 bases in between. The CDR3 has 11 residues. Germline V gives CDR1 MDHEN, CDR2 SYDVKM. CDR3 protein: CASRNTYAQYF. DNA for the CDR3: TGTGCCAGCAGGAATACGTATGCGCAGTATTTT.

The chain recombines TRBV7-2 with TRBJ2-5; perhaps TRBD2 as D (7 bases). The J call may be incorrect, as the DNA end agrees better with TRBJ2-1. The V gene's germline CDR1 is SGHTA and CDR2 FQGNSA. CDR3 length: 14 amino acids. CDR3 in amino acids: CASRPGEGQNEQFF. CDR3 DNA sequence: TGTGCCAGCAGGCCCGGGGAGGGACAAAATGAGCAGTTCTTC.

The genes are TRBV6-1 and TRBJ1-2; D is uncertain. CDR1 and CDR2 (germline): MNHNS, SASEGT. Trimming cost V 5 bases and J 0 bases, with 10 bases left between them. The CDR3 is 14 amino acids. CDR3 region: CASSWIPANYGYTF. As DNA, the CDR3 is TGTGCCAGCAGTTGGATTCCAGCTAACTATGGCTACACCTTC.

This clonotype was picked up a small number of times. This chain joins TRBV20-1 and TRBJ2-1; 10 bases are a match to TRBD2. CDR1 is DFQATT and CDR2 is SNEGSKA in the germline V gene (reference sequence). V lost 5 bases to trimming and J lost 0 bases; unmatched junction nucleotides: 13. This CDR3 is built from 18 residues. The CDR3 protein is CSASGTSADLSSYNEQFF. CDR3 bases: TGCAGTGCTTCCGGGACTAGCGCCGACTTAAGCTCCTACAATGAGCAGTTCTTC.

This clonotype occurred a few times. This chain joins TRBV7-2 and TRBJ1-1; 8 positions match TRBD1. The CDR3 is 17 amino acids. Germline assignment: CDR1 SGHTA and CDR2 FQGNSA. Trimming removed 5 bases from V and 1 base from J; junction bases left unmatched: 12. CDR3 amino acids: CASSHRDRISRNTEAFF. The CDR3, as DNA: TGTGCCAGCAGCCATCGGGACAGGATCAGTCGGAACACTGAAGCTTTCTTT.

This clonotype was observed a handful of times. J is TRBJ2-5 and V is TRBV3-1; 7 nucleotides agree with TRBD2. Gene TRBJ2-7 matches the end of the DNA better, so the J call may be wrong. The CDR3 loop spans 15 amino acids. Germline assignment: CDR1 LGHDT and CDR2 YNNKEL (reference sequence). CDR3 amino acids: CASSPAGDYNYEQYF. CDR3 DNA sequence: TGTGCCAGCAGCCCCGCCGGGGACTACAATTACGAGCAGTACTTC.

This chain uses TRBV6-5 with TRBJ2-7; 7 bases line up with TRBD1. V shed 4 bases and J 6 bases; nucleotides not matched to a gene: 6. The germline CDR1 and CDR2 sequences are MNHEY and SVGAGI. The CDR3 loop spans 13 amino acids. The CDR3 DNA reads TGTGCCAGCAGTTCTGGACAGGTCGTCGAGCAGTACTTC. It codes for CASSSGQVVEQYF.

This chain's CDR3 is CASSFGLGNYEQYF. CDR3 DNA: TGTGCCAGCAGCTTCGGTTTGGGGAATTACGAGCAGTACTTC. The chain carries TRBV5-6 and TRBJ2-7; D remains ambiguous. The V and J ends lost 2 bases and 4 bases respectively, with 13 bases between them. The CDR3 loop spans 14 amino acids. Germline CDR1 SGHDT, CDR2 YYEEEE.

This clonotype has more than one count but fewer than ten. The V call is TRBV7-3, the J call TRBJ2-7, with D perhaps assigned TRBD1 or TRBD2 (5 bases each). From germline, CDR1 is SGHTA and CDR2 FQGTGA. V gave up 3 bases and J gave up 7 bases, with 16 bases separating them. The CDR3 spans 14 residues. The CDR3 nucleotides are TGTGCCAGCAGCTTGGGGACCAGCACGGGGGAGCAGTACTTC. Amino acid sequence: CASSLGTSTGEQYF. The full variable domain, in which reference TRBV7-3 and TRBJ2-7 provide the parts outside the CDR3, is GAGVSQTPSNKVTEKGKYVELRCDPISGHTALYWYRQSLGQGPEFLIYFQGTGAADDSGLPNDRFFAVRPEGSVSTLKIQRTERGDSAVYLCASSLGTSTGEQYFGPGTRLTVT.

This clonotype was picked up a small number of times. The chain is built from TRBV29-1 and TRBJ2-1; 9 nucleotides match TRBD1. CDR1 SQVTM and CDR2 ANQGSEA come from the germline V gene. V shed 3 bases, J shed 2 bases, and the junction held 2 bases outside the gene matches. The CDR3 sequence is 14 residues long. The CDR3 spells CSVEDRGTYNEQFF. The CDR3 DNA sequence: TGCAGCGTTGAGGACAGGGGAACCTACAATGAGCAGTTCTTC.

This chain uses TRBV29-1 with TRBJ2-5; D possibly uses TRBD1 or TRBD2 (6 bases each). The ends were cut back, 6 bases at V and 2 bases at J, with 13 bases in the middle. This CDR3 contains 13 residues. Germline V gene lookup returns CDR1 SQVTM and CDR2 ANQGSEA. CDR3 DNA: TGCAGCGTGATGGGGGGCCTTCAAGAGACCCAGTACTTC. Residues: CSVMGGLQETQYF.

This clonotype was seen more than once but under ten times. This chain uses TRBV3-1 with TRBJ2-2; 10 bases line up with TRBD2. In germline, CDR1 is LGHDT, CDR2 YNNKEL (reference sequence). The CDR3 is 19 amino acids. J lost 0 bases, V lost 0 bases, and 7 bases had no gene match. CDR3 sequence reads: CASSQEGLAGAANTGELFF. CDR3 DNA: TGTGCCAGCAGCCAAGAAGGGCTAGCGGGGGCCGCGAACACCGGGGAGCTGTTTTTT.